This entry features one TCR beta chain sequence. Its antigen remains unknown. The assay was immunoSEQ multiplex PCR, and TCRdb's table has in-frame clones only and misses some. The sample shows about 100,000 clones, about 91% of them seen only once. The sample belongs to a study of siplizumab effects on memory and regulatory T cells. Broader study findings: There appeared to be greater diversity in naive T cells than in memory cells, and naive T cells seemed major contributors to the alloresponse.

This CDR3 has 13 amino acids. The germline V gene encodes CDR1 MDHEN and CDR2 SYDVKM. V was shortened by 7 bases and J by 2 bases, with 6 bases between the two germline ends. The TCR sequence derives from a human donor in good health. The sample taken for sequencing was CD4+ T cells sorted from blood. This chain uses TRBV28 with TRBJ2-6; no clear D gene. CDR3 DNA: TGTGCCAGCATCAAACCTGGGGCCAACGTCCTGACTTTC. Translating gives CASIKPGANVLTF. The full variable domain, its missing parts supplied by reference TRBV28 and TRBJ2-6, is DVKVTQSSRYLVKRTGEKVFLECVQDMDHENMFWYRQDPGLGLRLIYFSYDVKMKEKGDIPEGYSVSREKKERFSLILESASTNQTSMYLCASIKPGANVLTFGAGSRLTVL.